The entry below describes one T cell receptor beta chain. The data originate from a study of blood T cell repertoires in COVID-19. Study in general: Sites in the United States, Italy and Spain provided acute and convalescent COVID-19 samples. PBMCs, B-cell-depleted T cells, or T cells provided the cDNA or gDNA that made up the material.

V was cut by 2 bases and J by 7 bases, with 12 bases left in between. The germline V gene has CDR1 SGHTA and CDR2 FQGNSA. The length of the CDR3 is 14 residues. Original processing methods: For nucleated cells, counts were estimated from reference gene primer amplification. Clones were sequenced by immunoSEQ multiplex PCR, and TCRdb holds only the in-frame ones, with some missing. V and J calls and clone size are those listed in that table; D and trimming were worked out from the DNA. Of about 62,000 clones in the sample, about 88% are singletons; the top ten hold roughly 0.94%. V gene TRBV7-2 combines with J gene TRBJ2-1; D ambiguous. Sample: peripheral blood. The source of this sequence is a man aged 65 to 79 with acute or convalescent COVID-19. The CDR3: CASSLPGSKNEQFF. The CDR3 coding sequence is TGTGCCAGCAGCTTACCCGGGTCCAAGAATGAGCAGTTCTTC.